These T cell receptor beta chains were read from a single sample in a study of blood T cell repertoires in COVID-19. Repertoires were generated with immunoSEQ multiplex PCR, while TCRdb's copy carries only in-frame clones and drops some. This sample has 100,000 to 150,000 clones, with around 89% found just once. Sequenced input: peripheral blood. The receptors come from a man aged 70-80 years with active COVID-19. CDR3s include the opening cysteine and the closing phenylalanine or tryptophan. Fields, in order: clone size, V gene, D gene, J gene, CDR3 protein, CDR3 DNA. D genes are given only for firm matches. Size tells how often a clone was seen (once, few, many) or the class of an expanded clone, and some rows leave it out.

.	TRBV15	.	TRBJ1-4	CATSRPGGEKLFF	TGTGCCACCAGCAGGCCCGGAGGTGAAAAACTGTTTTTT
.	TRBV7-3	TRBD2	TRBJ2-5	CASSPTGLAGDQETQYF	TGTGCCAGCAGCCCAACCGGACTAGCGGGGGACCAAGAGACCCAGTACTTC
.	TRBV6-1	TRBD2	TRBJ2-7	CASSVTSGRASYEQYF	TGTGCCAGCAGTGTGACTAGCGGGAGGGCCTCCTACGAGCAGTACTTC
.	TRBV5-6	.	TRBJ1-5	CASSRGQNNQPQHF	TGTGCCAGCAGCCGAGGACAGAACAATCAGCCCCAGCATTTT
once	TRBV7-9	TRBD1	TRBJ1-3	CASHTTGTGNTIYF	TGTGCCAGCCACACGACAGGGACTGGAAACACCATATATTTT
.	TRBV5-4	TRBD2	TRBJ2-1	CASSWLAGGLRDEQFF	TGTGCCAGCAGCTGGCTGGCGGGAGGGCTAAGGGATGAGCAGTTCTTC
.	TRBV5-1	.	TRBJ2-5	CASSPSPETQYF	TGCGCCAGCAGCCCCTCCCCAGAGACCCAGTACTTC
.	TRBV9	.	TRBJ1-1	CASSVGQRAGLRAEAFF	TGTGCCAGCAGCGTAGGGCAAAGGGCAGGGTTAAGGGCTGAAGCTTTCTTT
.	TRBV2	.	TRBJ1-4	CASSELMTRNNEKLFF	TGTGCCAGCAGTGAATTAATGACACGCAATAATGAAAAACTGTTTTTT
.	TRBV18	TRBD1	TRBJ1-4	CASSLNRGKSEGEKLFF	TGTGCCAGCTCACTCAACAGGGGGAAATCAGAAGGTGAAAAACTGTTTTTT
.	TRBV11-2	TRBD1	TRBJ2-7	CASSTGDSVYEQYF	TGTGCCAGCAGCACAGGGGACAGCGTCTACGAGCAGTACTTC
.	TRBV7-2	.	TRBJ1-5	CASSLAPGQGQPQHF	TGTGCCAGCAGCTTAGCCCCGGGTCAAGGTCAGCCCCAGCATTTT
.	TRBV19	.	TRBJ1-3	CASSIATAGSGNTIYF	TGTGCCAGTAGTATAGCTACAGCCGGCTCTGGAAACACCATATATTTT
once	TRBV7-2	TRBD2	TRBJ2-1	CASSMERDGEQFF	TGTGCCAGCAGCATGGAGCGGGACGGTGAGCAGTTCTTC
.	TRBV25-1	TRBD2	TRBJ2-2	CASSESRSGGRRIGELFF	TGTGCCAGCAGTGAATCCCGGTCGGGGGGTCGGCGTATCGGGGAGCTGTTTTTT
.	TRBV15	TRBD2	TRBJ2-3	CATSRERAGGTDTQYF	TGTGCCACCAGCAGAGAAAGAGCGGGGGGCACAGATACGCAGTATTTT
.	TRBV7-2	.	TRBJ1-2	CASSRRGLDYGYTF	TGTGCCAGCAGCCGCAGGGGCCTGGACTATGGCTACACCTTC
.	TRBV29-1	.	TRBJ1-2	CSVGHRGSGMSGYTF	TGCAGCGTTGGTCATCGGGGGAGCGGTATGAGTGGCTACACCTTC
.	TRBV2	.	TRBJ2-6	CASSAPTAGANVLTF	TGTGCCAGCAGTGCTCCGACAGCTGGGGCCAACGTCCTGACTTTC
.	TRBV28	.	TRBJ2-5	CASSPWESETQYF	TGTGCCAGCAGCCCCTGGGAGTCAGAGACCCAGTACTTC
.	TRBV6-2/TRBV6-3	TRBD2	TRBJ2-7	CASSRGLAGVNEQYF	TGTGCCAGCAGCCGGGGACTAGCGGGAGTTAACGAGCAGTACTTC
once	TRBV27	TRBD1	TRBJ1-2	CASSLSGTGGGNGYTF	TGTGCCAGCAGTTTATCCGGGACAGGGGGCGGTAATGGCTACACCTTC
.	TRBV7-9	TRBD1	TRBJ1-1	CASSLAGTGNTEAFF	TGTGCCAGCAGCTTAGCCGGGACAGGGAACACTGAAGCTTTCTTT
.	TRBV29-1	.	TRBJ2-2	CSAGPGYTGELFF	TGCAGCGCAGGGCCAGGGTACACCGGGGAGCTGTTTTTT
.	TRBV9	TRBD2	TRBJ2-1	CASSPRLAKVYNEQFF	TGTGCCAGCAGCCCTAGACTAGCTAAAGTGTACAATGAGCAGTTCTTC
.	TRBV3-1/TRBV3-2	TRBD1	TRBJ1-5	CASSPSGTGVRNQPQHF	TGTGCCAGCAGCCCCTCCGGGACAGGAGTCCGCAATCAGCCCCAGCATTTT
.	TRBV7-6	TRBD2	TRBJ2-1	CASSLARRPQGLAGGINEQFF	TGTGCCAGCAGCTTAGCGCGGCGACCTCAAGGACTAGCGGGAGGAATCAATGAGCAGTTCTTC
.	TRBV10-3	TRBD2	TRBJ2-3	CAIKRTSGRGTDTQYF	TGTGCCATCAAGCGCACTAGCGGGAGGGGCACAGATACGCAGTATTTT
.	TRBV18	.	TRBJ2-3	CASSTRGNTDTQYF	TGTGCCAGCTCAACCAGGGGTAACACAGATACGCAGTATTTT
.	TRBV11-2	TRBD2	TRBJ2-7	CASSLGTRRYEQYF	TGTGCCAGCAGCTTAGGGACTAGACGTTACGAGCAGTACTTC
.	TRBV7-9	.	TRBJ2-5	CASSLGHSQETQYF	TGTGCCAGCAGCTTAGGTCACAGCCAAGAGACCCAGTACTTC
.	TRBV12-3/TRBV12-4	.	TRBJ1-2	CASSPPARYGYTF	TGTGCCAGCAGTCCCCCCGCGCGATATGGCTACACCTTC
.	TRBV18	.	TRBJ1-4	CASSLRQPPRPNEKLFF	TGTGCCAGCTCACTTCGACAGCCCCCGCGCCCTAATGAAAAACTGTTTTTT